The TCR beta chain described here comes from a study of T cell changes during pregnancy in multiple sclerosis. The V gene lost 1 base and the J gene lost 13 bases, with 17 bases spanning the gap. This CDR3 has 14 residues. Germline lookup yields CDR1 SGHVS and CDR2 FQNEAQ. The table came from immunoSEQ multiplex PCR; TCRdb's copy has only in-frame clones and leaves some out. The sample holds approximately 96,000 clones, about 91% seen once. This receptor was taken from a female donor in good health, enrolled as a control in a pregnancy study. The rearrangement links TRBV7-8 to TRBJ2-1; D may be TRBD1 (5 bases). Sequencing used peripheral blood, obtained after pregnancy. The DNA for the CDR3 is TGTGCCAGCAGCTTAGATCACCCAGGGTCCGGACAGTTCTTC. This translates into CASSLDHPGSGQFF.